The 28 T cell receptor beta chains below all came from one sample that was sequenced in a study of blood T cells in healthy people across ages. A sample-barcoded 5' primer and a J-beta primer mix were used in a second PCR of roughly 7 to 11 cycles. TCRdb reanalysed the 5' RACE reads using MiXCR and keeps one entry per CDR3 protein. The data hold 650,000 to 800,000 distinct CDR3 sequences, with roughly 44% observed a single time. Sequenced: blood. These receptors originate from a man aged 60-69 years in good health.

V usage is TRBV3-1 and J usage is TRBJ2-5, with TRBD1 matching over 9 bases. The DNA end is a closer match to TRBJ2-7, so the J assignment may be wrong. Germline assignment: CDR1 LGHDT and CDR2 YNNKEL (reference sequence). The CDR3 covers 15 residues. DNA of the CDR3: TGTGCCAGCAGCCCCGAGGGACAGGGTTTCGACGAGCAGTACTTC. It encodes CASSPEGQGFDEQYF.

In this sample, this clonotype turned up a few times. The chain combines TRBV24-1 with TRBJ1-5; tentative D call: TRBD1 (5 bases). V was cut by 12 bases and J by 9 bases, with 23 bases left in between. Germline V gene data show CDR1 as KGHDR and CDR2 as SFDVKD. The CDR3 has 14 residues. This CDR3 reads CAEFAGQRDGPQHF. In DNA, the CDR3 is TGTGCCGAGTTTGCAGGGCAACGTGATGGGCCCCAGCATTTT.

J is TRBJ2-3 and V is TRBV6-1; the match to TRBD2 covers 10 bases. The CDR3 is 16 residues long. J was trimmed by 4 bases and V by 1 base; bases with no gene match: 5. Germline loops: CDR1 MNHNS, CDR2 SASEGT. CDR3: CASSEGSGGAADTQYF. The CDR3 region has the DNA TGTGCCAGCAGTGAAGGGAGCGGGGGGGCTGCAGATACGCAGTATTTT.

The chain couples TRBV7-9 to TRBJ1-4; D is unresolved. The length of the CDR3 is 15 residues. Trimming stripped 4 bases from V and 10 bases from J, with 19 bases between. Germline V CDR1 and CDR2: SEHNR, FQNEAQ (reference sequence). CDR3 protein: CASSSHLVEGGKLFF. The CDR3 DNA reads TGTGCCAGCAGCTCCCATTTGGTAGAGGGAGGAAAACTGTTTTTT. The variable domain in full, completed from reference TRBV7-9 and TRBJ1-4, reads DTGVSQNPRHKITKRGQNVTFRCDPISEHNRLYWYRQTLGQGPEFLTYFQNEAQLEKSRLLSDRFSAERPKGSFSTLEIQRTEQGDSAMYLCASSSHLVEGGKLFFGSGTQLSVL.

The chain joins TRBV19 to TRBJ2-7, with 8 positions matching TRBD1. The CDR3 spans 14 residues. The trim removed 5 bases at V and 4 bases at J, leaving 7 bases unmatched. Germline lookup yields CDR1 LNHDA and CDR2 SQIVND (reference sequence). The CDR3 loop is CASSLRTGLYEQYF. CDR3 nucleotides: TGTGCCAGTAGTCTACGGACAGGGTTGTACGAGCAGTACTTC.

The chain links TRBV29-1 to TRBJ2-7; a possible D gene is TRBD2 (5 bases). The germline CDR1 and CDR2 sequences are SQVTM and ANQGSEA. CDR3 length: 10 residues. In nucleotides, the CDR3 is TGCAGTGCTCGAGGGTACGAGCAGTACTTC. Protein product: CSARGYEQYF.

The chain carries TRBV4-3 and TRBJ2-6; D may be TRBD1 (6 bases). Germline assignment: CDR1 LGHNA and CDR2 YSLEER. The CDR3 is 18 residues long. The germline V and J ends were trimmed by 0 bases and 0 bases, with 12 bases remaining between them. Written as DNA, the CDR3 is TGCGCCAGCAGCCAAGATGGGGACACCAGCTCTGGGGCCAACGTCCTGACTTTC. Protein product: CASSQDGDTSSGANVLTF.

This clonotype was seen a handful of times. Here the CDR3 reads CASSQEVASGGPYNEQFF. In DNA form, the CDR3 reads TGTGCCAGCAGCCAAGAAGTGGCTAGCGGGGGGCCCTACAATGAGCAGTTCTTC. V is TRBV3-1 and J is TRBJ2-1; 11 bases line up with TRBD2. J was trimmed by 2 bases and V by 0 bases; bases with no gene match: 6. This CDR3 spans 18 amino acids. The germline V gene encodes CDR1 LGHDT and CDR2 YNNKEL (reference sequence).

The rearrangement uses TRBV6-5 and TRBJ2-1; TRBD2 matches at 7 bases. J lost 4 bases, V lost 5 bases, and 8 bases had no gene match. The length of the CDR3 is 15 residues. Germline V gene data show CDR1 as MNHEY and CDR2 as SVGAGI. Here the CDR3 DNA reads TGTGCCAGCAGTAGCGGGACGCAGAGATACAATGAGCAGTTCTTC. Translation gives CASSSGTQRYNEQFF.

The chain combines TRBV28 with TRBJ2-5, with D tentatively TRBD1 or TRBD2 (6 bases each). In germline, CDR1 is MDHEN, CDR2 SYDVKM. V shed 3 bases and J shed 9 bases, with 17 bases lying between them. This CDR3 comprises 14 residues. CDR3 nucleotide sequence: TGTGCCAGCAGTTTGATCGGGGGCGCGGAGGCCCAGTACTTC. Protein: CASSLIGGAEAQYF.

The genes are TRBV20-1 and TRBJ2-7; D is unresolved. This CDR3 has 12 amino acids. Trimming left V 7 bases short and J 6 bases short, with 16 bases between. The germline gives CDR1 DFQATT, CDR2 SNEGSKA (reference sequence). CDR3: CSVNTRSLEQYF. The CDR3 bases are TGCAGTGTAAACACACGGAGTCTCGAGCAGTACTTC.

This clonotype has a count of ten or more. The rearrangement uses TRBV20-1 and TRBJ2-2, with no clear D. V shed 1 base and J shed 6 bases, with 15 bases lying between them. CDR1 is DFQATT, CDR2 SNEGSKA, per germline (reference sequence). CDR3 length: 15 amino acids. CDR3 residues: CSARGPRWNAGELFF. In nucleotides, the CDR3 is TGCAGTGCTAGAGGGCCCAGATGGAATGCCGGGGAGCTGTTTTTT.

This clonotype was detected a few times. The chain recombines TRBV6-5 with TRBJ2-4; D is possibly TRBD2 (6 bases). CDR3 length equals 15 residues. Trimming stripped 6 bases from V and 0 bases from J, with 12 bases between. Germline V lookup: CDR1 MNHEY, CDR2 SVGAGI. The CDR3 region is CASRKGGLAKNIQYF. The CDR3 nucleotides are TGTGCCAGCAGGAAGGGAGGATTAGCCAAAAACATTCAGTACTTC.

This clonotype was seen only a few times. CDR3 sequence (DNA): TGCGCCAGCAGCCAAGGGAACCGTCCGGAGACCCAGTACTTC. Its protein product is CASSQGNRPETQYF. The chain is built from TRBV4-3 and TRBJ2-7; no clear D. The DNA end lines up better with TRBJ2-5; the J call may be wrong. This CDR3 region has 14 residues. Per the germline V gene, CDR1 is LGHNA and CDR2 is YSLEER.

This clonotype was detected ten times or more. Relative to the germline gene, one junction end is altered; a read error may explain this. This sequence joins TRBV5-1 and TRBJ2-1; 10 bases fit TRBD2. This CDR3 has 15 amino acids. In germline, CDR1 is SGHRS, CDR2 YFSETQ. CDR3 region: CASSLASGGYNEQFF. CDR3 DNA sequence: TGTGCCAGCAGCTTAGCTAGCGGGGGCTACAATGAGCAGTTCTTC.

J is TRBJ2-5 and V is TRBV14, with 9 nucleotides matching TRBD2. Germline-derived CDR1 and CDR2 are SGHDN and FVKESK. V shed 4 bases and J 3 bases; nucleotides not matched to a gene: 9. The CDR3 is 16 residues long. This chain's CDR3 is CASSRTLAGLKETQYF. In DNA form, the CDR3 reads TGTGCCAGCAGCCGGACACTAGCGGGCCTCAAAGAGACCCAGTACTTC.

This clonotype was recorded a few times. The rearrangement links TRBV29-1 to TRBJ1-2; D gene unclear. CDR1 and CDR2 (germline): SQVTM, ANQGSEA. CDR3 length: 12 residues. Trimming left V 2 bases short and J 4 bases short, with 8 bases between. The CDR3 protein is CSVEPGLYGYTF. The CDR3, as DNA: TGCAGCGTTGAACCAGGCCTCTATGGCTACACCTTC.

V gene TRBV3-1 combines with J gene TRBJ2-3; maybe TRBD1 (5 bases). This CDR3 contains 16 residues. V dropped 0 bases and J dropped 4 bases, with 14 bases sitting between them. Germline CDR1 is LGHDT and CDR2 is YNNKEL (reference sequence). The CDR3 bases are TGTGCCAGCAGCCAAGATCAGGGCGTCGCTCCAGATACGCAGTATTTT. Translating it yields CASSQDQGVAPDTQYF.

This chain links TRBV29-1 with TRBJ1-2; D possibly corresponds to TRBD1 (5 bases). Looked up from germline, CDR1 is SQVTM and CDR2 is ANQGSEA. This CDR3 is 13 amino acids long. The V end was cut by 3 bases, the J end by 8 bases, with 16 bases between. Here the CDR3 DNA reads TGCAGCGTTGATTCGGACACGGATGAAGGCTACACCTTC. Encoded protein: CSVDSDTDEGYTF.

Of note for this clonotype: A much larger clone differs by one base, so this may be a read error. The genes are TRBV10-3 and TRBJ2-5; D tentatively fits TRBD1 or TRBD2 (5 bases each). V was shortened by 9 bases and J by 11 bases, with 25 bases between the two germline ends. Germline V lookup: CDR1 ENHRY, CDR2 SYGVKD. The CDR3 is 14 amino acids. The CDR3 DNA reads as TGTGCCATTGTACGGGACCTTACCTACAATGAGCAGTACTTC. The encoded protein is CAIVRDLTYNEQYF.

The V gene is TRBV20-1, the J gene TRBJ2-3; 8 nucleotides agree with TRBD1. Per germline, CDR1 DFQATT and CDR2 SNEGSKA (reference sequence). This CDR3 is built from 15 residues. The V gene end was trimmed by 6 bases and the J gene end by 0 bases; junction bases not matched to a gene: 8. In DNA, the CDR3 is TGCAGTGCATCGACAGGGGCCCCTAGCACAGATACGCAGTATTTT. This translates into CSASTGAPSTDTQYF.

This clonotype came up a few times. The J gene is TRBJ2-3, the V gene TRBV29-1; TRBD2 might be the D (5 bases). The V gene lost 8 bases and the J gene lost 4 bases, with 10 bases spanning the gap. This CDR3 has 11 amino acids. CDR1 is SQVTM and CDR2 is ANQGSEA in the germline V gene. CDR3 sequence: CSTRTSDTQYF. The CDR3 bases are TGCAGCACACGGACTTCAGATACGCAGTATTTT.

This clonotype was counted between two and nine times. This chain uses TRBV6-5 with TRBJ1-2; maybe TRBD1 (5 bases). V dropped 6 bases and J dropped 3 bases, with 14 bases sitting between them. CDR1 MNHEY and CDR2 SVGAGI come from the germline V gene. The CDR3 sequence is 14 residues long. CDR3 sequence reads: CASSRQTGDYGYTF. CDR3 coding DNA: TGTGCCAGCAGCAGACAGACGGGCGACTATGGCTACACCTTC.

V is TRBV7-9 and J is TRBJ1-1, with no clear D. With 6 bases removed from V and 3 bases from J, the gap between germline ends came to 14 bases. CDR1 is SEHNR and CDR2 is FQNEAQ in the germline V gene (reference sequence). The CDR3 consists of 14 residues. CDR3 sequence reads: CASRQSYQDTEAFF. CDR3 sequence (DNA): TGTGCCAGCAGGCAAAGTTACCAGGACACTGAAGCTTTCTTT.

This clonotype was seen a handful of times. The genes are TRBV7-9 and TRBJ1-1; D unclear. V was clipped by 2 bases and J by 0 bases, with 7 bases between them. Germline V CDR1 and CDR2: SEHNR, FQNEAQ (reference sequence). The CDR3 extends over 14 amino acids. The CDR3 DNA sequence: TGTGCCAGCAGCTTAATGTTACTGAACACTGAAGCTTTCTTT. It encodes CASSLMLLNTEAFF.

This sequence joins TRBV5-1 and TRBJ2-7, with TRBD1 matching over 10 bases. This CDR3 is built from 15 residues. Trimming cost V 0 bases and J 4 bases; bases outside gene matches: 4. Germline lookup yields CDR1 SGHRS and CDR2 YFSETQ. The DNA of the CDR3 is TGCGCCAGCAGCTTGGAGGACAGGGGGATTTACGAGCAGTACTTC. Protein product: CASSLEDRGIYEQYF.

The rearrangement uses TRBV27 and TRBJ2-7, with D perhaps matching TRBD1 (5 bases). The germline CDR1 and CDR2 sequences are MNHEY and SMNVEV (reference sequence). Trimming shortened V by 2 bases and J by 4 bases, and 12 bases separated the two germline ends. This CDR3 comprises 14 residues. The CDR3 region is CASSLKWGPYEQYF. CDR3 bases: TGTGCCAGCAGTTTAAAATGGGGCCCGTACGAGCAGTACTTC.

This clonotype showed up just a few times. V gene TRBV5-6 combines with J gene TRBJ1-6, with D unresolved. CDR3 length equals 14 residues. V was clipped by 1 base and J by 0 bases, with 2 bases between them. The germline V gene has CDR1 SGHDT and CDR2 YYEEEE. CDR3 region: CASSLNSYNSPLHF. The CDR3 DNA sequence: TGTGCCAGCAGCTTGAACTCCTATAATTCACCCCTCCACTTT.